This T cell receptor (beta chain) was identified during a study of blood T cell repertoires in COVID-19 (TCRdb year 2020). With respect to the entire study: Samples covering the acute and convalescent phases of COVID-19 were provided by collaborators in the United States, Italy and Spain. Nearly every sample came with metadata listing a de-identified subject ID, COVID-19 status, age in years and sex. The repertoires were released in a freely available public database intended as a resource for research on the immune response to SARS-CoV-2. The samples were drawn from the first 160 participants of the ongoing ImmuneRACE study and from over 950 subjects provided by 6 global collaborators. Where HLA class I and class II types were available, the types were taken from metadata supplied by the sample provider, not from assay-based typing. Subjects who had been exposed to COVID-19, were actively infected with it, or had recovered from it provided the deeply sampled blood TCRbeta repertoires that made up the dataset. The prospective study material was composed of cDNA or gDNA derived from T cells, B-cell-depleted T cells, or PBMCs.

Here is what the overall study found, with its caveats: The quantity of clinical and demographic metadata differed by source and by participant and was supplied without curation.

TCRbeta CDR3 regions were amplified from genomic DNA using the immunoSEQ Assay, a bias-controlled multiplex PCR. Per the source publication's procedure: The number of nucleated cells in each sample was estimated by amplification of reference gene primers within the assay. Sequence reads were collapsed and filtered to measure the absolute abundance of every unique TCRbeta CDR3 rearrangement. Productive Simpson clonality was computed per sample as the square root of Simpson's diversity index over productive rearrangements. TCRdb took this table from immuneACCESS and kept in-frame rearrangements with V and J called. Such tables lack part of the clones; where checked against another copy, unresolved V genes explain under half of the gap, and the rest is unexplained. That table furnishes V, J and clone size, whereas the DNA furnished D and trimming. The sample table shows about 360,000 clones, and around four fifths are seen once. The ten largest account for approximately 3.1% of the sample.

Whole blood was collected in K2EDTA tubes by collaborating institutions according to the institutions' own protocols. For TCRbeta analysis, collaborator samples were shipped as frozen whole blood, as isolated PBMCs, or as DNA extracted from either sample type. From its cysteine to its phenylalanine, the CDR3 spans 13 amino acids. Only the CDR3 region is kept as DNA, spanning 39 bases read in frame from base 1. The germline ends are 17 bases apart after V is trimmed by 4 bases and J by 9 bases. The germline V gene encodes CDR1 SGDLS and CDR2 YYNGEE. Regarding this clone: Its antigen is unknown. Qualities for individual bases were not recorded, and no much larger clone is one base off.

The rearrangement combines TRBV9 with TRBJ2-7; the D gene is possibly TRBD1, with 6 bases matching. The source of this sequence is a man aged 30 to 39 with active or convalescent COVID-19. The specimen sequenced was peripheral blood. The DNA reads as follows: TGTGCCAGCAGCCCTCACCGGGACACGGGGCAGTACTTC. Translated, it gives CASSPHRDTGQYF.